This T cell receptor (beta chain) was profiled in a study of neurological immune-mediated disorders. cDNA synthesis was performed by 5'RACE with 10-nucleotide random UMIs. Via MiXCR, TCRdb re-called the 5' RACE reads, giving one row per CDR3 protein. This table holds some 54,000 distinct CDR3 sequences, about 10% found once. V shed 1 base and J shed 1 base, with 7 bases lying between them. CDR1 is SGHTA, CDR2 FQGNSA, per germline. This CDR3 has 14 residues. The time point here: longitudinal time-point 1 (baseline). This clonotype occurred many times. This TCR was sampled from a male donor with HTLV-1-associated myelopathy (HAM/TSP). The rearrangement uses TRBV7-2 and TRBJ1-1, with D uncertain. The source material was PBMCs. CDR3 in amino acids: CASSLETANTEAFF. The CDR3 nucleotides are TGTGCCAGCAGCTTAGAGACGGCGAACACTGAAGCTTTCTTT.